This TCR beta chain was sequenced during a study of radiotherapy plus CTLA-4 blockade in lung cancer. Across the study: 18% of patients responded objectively, and roughly 30% achieved disease control. The study's findings and limits: Reportedly, early blood T cell clone dynamics best predicted response, with interferon-beta. Among blood TCR repertoires after radiotherapy plus ipilimumab, tumor-derived clones expanded.

The table came from immunoSEQ multiplex PCR; TCRdb's copy has only in-frame clones and leaves some out. Of roughly 54,000 clones in the sample, 84% are singletons; the top ten hold roughly 5%. Comments on this clone: The antigen remains unidentified.

The sequence was collected from a human donor with non-small cell lung cancer whose response to radiotherapy plus ipilimumab could not be evaluated. The source material was peripheral blood, sampled from a patient treated with radiotherapy plus ipilimumab.

Here the CDR3 DNA reads TGTGCCAGTAGTATCACAGGCCCCAATCAGCCCCAGCATTTT. Amino acids: CASSITGPNQPQHF. J is TRBJ1-5 and V is TRBV19; the D gene is possibly TRBD1 (5 bases). CDR3 size: 14 residues. Germline V lookup: CDR1 LNHDA, CDR2 SQIVND (reference sequence). V was pared by 3 bases and J by 3 bases, with 9 bases between.